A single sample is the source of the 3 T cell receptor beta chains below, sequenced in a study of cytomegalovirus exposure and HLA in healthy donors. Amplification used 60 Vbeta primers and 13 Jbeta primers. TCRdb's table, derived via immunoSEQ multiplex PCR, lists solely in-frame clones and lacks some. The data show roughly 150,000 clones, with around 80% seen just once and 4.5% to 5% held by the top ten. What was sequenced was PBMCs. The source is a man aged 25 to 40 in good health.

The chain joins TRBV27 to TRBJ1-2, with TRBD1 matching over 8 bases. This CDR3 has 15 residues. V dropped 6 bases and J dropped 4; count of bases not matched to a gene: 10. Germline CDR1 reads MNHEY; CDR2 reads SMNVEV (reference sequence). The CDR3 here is CASSPDRALIYGYTF. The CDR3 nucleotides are TGTGCCAGCAGCCCGGACAGGGCACTAATCTATGGCTACACCTTC.

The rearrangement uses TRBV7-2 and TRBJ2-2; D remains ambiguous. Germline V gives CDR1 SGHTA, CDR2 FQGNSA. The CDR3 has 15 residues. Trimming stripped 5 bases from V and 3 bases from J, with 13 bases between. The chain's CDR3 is CASSQASTYTGELFF. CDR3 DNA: TGTGCCAGCAGCCAGGCCAGTACATACACCGGGGAGCTGTTTTTT.

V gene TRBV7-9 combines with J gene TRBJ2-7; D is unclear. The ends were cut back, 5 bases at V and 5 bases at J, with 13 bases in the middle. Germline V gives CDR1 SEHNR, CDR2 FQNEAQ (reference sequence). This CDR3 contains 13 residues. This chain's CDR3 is CASSPPMKHEQYF. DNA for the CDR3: TGTGCCAGCAGCCCCCCGATGAAGCACGAGCAGTACTTC.